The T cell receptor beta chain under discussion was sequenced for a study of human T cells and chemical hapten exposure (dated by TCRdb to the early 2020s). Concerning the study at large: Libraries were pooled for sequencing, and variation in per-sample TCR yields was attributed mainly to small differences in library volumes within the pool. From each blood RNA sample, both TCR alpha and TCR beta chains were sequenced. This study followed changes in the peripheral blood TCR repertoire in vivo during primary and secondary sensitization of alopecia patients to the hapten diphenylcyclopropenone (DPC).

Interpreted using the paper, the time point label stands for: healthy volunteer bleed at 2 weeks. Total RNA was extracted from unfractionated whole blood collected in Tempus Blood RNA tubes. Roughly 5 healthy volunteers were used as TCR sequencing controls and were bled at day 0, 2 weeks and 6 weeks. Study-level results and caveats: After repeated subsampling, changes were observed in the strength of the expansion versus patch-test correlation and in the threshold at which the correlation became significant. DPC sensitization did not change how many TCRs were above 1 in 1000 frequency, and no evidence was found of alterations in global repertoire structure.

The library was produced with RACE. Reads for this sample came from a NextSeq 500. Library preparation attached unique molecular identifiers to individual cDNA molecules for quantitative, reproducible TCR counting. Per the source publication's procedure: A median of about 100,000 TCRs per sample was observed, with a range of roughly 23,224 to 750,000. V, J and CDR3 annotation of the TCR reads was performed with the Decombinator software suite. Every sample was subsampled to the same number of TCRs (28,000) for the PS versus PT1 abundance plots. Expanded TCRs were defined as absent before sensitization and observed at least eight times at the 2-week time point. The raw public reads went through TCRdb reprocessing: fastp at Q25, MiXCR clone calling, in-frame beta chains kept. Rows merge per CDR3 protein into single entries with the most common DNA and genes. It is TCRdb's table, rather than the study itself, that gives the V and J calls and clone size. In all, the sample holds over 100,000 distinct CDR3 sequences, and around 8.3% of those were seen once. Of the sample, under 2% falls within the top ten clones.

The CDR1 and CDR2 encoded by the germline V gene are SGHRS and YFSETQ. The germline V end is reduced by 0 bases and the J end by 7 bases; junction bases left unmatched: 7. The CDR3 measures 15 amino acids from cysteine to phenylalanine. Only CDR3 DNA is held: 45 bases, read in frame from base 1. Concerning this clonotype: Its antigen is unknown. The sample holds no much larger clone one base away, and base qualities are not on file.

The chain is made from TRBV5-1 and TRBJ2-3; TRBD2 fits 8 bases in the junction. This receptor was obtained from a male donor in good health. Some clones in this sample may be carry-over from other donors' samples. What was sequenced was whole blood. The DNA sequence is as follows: TGCGCCAGCAGCTTGGATACGGGAGGGCCGAATACGCAGTATTTT. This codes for CASSLDTGGPNTQYF.